This T cell receptor (beta chain) was recorded in a study of cytomegalovirus exposure and HLA in healthy donors. In germline, CDR1 is LNHNV, CDR2 YYDKDF (reference sequence). V dropped 1 base and J dropped 6 bases, with 13 bases sitting between them. This CDR3 is 14 amino acids long. In regard to this clone: The antigen remains unidentified.

The study's findings and limits: Many donors carried some public TCRs, although rarity characterized most TCR sequences. Investigators reported 150 to 200 TCR beta chains as tied to cytomegalovirus.

Produced via immunoSEQ multiplex PCR; TCRdb's table is partial and in-frame only. This table holds 170,000 or so clones, around 82% found once. This TCR derives from a woman aged 18-29 years in good health and CMV-seropositive. The chain couples TRBV15 to TRBJ2-7, with a possible D match to TRBD1 (6 bases). The sequencing input was PBMCs. The CDR3: CATSRGDKPSEQYF. CDR3 DNA: TGTGCCACCAGCAGAGGGGACAAACCCTCCGAGCAGTACTTC. The variable domain in full, completed from reference TRBV15 and TRBJ2-7, reads DAMVIQNPRYQVTQFGKPVTLSCSQTLNHNVMYWYQQKSSQAPKLLFHYYDKDFNNEADTPDNFQSRRPNTSFCFLDIRSPGLGDTAMYLCATSRGDKPSEQYFGPGTRLTVT.